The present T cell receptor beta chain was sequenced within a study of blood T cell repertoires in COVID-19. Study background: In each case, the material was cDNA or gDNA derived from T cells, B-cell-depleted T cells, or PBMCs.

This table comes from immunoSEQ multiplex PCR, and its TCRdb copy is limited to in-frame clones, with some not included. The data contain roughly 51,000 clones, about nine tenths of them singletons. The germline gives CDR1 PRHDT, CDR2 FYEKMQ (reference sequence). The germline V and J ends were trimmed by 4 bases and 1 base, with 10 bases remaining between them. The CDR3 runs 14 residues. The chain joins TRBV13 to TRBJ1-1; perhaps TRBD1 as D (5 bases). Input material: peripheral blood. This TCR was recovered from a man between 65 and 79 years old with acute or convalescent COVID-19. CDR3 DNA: TGTGCCAGCAGCTCTCCGGGGGGGAACACTGAAGCTTTCTTT. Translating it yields CASSSPGGNTEAFF. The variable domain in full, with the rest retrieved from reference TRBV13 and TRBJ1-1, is AAGVIQSPRHLIKEKRETATLKCYPIPRHDTVYWYQQGPGQDPQFLISFYEKMQSDKGSIPDRFSAQQFSDYHSELNMSSLELGDSALYFCASSSPGGNTEAFFGQGTRLTVV.